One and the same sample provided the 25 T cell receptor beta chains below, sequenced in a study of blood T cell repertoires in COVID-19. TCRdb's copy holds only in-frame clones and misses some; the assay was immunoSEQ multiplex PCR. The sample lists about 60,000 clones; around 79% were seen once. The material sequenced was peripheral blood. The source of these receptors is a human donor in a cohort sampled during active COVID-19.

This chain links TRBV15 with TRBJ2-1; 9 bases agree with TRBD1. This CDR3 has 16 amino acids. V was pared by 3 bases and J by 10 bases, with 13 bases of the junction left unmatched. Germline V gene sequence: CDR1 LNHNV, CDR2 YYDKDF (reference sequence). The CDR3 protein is CATSSGVVRQGEEQFF. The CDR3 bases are TGTGCCACCAGCAGTGGGGTAGTGAGACAGGGGGAAGAGCAGTTCTTC.

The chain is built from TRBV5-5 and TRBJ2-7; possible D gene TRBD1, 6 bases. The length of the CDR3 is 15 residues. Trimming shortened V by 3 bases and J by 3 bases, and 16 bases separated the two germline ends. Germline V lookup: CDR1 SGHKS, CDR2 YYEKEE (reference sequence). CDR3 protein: CASSSESSGVYEQYF. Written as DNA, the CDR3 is TGTGCCAGCAGCTCGGAGTCCTCAGGGGTCTACGAGCAGTACTTC.

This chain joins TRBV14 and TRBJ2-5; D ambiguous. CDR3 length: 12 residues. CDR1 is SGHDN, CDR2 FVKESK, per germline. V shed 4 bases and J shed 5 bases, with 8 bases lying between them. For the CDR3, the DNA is TGTGCCAGCAGCCCCTCCGGGGAGACCCAGTACTTC. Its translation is CASSPSGETQYF.

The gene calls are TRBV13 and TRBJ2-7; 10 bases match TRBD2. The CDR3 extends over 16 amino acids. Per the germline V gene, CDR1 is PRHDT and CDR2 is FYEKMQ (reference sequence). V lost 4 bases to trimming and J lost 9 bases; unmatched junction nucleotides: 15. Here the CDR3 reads CASSSWGLAGESPQYF. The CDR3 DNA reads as TGTGCCAGCAGCTCCTGGGGGCTAGCGGGAGAATCGCCGCAGTACTTC.

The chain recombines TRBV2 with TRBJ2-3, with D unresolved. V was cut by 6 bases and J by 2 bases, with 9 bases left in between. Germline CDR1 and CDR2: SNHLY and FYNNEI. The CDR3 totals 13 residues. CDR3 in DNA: TGTGCCAGCAGACTACTACACACAGATACGCAGTATTTT. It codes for CASRLLHTDTQYF.

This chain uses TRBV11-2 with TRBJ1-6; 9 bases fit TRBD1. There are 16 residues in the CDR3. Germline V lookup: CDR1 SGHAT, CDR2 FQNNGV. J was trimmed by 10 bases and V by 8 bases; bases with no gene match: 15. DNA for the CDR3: TGTGCCAGCGCCCCAAGAGGGACAGGGCAGGACTCACCCCTCCACTTT. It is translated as CASAPRGTGQDSPLHF.

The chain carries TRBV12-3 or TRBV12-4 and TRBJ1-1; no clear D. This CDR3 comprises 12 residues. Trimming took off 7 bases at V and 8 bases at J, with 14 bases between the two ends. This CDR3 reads CASIMEGSEAFF. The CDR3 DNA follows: TGTGCCAGCATCATGGAGGGATCCGAAGCTTTCTTT.

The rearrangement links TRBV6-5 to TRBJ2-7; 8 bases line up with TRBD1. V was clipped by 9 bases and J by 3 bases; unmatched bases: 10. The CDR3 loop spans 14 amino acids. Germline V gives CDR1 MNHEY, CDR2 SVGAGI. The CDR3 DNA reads TGTGCCAGTTTCCCGCAGGGGGCGATCTACGAGCAGTACTTC. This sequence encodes CASFPQGAIYEQYF.

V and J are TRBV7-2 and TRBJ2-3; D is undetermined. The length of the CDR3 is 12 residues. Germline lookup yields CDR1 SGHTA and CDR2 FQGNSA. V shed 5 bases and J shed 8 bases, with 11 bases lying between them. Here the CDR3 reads CASSPEARTQYF. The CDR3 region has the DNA TGTGCCAGCAGCCCCGAGGCTCGTACGCAGTATTTT. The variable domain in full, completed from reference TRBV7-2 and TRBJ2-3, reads GAGVSQSPSNKVTEKGKDVELRCDPISGHTALYWYRQSLGQGLEFLIYFQGNSAPDKSGLPSDRFSAERTGGSVSTLTIQRTQQEDSAVYLCASSPEARTQYFGPGTRLTVL.

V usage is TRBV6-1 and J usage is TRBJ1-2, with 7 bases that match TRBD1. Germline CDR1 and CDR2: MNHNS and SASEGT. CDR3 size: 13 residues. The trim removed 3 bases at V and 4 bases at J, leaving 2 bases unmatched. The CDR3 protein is CASSEGQPYGYTF. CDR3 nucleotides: TGTGCCAGCAGTGAGGGACAGCCCTATGGCTACACCTTC.

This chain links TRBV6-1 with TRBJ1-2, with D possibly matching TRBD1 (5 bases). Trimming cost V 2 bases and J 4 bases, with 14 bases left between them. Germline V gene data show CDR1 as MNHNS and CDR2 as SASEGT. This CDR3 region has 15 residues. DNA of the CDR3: TGTGCCAGCAGTGAAATACAGGAAGGTACCTATGGCTACACCTTC. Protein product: CASSEIQEGTYGYTF.

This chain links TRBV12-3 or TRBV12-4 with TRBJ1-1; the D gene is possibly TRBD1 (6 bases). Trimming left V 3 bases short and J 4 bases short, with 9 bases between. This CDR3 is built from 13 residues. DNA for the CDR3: TGTGCCAGCAGTTTCGAAGGGGGCACTGAAGCTTTCTTT. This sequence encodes CASSFEGGTEAFF.

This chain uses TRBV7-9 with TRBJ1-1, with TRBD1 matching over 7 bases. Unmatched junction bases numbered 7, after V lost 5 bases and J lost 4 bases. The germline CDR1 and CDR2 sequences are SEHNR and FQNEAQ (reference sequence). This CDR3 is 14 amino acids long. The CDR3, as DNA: TGTGCCAGCAGCCACCCCCCAGGGGGCACTGAAGCTTTCTTT. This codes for CASSHPPGGTEAFF. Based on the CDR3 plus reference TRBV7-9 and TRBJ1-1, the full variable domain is DTGVSQNPRHKITKRGQNVTFRCDPISEHNRLYWYRQTLGQGPEFLTYFQNEAQLEKSRLLSDRFSAERPKGSFSTLEIQRTEQGDSAMYLCASSHPPGGTEAFFGQGTRLTVV.

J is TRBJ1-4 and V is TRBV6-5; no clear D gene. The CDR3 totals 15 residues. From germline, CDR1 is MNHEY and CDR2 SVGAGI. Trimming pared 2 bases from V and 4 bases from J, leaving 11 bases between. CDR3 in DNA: TGTGCCAGCAGTTACGGGCGCTCTCTTAATGAAAAACTGTTTTTT. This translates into CASSYGRSLNEKLFF.

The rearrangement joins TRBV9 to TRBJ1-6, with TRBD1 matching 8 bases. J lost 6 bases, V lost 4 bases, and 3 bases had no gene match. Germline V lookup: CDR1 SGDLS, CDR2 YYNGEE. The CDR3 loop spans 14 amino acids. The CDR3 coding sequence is TGTGCCAGCAGCTCTGGACAGGGTAATTCACCCCTCCACTTT. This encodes CASSSGQGNSPLHF.

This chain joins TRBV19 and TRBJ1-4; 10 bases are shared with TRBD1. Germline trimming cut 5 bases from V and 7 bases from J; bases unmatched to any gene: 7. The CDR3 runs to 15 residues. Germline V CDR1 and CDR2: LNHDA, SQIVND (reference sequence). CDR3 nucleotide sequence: TGTGCCAGTAGTCCCTCCGGGACAGGGGTTGAAAAACTGTTTTTT. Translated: CASSPSGTGVEKLFF.

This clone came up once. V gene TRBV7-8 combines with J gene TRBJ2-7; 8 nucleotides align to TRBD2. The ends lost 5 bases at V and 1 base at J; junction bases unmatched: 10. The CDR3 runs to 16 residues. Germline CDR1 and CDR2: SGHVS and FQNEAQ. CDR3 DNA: TGTGCCAGCAGCGACACCGGGGCTAGCGGGTCCTACGAGCAGTACTTC. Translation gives CASSDTGASGSYEQYF.

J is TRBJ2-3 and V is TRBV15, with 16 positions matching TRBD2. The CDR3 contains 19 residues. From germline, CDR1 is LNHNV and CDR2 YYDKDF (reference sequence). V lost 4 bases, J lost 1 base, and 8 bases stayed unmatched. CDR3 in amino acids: CATSTGLAGGLTRTDTQYF. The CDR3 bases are TGTGCCACCAGCACGGGACTAGCGGGGGGGCTTACCCGCACAGATACGCAGTATTTT.

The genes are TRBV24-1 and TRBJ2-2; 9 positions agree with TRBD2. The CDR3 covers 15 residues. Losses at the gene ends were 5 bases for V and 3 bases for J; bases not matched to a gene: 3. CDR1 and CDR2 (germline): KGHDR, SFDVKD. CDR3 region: CATSGPSGDTGELFF. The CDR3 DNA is TGTGCCACCAGTGGACCTAGCGGGGACACCGGGGAGCTGTTTTTT.

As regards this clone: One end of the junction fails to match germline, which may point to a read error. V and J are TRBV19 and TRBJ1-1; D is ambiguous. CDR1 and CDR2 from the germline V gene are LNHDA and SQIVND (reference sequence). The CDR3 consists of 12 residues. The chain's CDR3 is CASSIGAREGSF. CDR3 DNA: TGTGCCAGTAGTATAGGCGCCCGGGAGGGATCCTTT. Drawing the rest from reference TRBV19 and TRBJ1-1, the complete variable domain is DGGITQSPKYLFRKEGQNVTLSCEQNLNHDAMYWYRQDPGQGLRLIYYSQIVNDFQKGDIAEGYSVSREKKESFPLTVTSAQKNPTAFYLCASSIGAREGSFGQGTRLTVV.

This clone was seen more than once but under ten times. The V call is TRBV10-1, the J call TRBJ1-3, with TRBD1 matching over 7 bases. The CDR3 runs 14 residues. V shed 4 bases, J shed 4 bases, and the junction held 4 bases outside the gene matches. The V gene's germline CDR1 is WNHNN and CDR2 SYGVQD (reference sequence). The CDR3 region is CASSVTGNGNTIYF. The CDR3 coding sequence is TGCGCCAGCAGTGTGACAGGGAACGGAAACACCATATATTTT.

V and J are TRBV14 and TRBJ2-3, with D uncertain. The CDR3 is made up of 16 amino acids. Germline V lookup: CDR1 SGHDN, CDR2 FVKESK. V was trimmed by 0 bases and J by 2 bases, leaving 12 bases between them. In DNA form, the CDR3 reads TGTGCCAGCAGCCAAGATTGGAGTATTTCCACAGATACGCAGTATTTT. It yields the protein CASSQDWSISTDTQYF.

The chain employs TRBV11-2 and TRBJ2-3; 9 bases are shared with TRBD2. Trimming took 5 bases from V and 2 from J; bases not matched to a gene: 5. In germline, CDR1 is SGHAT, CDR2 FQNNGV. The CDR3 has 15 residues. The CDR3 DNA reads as TGTGCCAGCAGCACGGTGGGACTAGCCACAGATACGCAGTATTTT. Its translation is CASSTVGLATDTQYF.

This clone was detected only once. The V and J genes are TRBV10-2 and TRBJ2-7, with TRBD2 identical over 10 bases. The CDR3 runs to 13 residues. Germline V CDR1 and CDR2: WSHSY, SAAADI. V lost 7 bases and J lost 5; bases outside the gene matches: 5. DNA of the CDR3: TGCGCCAGCAAGAATAGCGGGGGGAACGAGCAGTACTTC. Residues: CASKNSGGNEQYF.

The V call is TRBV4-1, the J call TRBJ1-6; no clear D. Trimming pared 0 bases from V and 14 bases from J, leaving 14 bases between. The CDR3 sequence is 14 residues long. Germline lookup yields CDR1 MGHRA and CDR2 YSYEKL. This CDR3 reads CASSQDAGRRALHF. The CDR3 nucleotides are TGCGCCAGCAGCCAAGATGCCGGCCGACGGGCCCTCCACTTT.